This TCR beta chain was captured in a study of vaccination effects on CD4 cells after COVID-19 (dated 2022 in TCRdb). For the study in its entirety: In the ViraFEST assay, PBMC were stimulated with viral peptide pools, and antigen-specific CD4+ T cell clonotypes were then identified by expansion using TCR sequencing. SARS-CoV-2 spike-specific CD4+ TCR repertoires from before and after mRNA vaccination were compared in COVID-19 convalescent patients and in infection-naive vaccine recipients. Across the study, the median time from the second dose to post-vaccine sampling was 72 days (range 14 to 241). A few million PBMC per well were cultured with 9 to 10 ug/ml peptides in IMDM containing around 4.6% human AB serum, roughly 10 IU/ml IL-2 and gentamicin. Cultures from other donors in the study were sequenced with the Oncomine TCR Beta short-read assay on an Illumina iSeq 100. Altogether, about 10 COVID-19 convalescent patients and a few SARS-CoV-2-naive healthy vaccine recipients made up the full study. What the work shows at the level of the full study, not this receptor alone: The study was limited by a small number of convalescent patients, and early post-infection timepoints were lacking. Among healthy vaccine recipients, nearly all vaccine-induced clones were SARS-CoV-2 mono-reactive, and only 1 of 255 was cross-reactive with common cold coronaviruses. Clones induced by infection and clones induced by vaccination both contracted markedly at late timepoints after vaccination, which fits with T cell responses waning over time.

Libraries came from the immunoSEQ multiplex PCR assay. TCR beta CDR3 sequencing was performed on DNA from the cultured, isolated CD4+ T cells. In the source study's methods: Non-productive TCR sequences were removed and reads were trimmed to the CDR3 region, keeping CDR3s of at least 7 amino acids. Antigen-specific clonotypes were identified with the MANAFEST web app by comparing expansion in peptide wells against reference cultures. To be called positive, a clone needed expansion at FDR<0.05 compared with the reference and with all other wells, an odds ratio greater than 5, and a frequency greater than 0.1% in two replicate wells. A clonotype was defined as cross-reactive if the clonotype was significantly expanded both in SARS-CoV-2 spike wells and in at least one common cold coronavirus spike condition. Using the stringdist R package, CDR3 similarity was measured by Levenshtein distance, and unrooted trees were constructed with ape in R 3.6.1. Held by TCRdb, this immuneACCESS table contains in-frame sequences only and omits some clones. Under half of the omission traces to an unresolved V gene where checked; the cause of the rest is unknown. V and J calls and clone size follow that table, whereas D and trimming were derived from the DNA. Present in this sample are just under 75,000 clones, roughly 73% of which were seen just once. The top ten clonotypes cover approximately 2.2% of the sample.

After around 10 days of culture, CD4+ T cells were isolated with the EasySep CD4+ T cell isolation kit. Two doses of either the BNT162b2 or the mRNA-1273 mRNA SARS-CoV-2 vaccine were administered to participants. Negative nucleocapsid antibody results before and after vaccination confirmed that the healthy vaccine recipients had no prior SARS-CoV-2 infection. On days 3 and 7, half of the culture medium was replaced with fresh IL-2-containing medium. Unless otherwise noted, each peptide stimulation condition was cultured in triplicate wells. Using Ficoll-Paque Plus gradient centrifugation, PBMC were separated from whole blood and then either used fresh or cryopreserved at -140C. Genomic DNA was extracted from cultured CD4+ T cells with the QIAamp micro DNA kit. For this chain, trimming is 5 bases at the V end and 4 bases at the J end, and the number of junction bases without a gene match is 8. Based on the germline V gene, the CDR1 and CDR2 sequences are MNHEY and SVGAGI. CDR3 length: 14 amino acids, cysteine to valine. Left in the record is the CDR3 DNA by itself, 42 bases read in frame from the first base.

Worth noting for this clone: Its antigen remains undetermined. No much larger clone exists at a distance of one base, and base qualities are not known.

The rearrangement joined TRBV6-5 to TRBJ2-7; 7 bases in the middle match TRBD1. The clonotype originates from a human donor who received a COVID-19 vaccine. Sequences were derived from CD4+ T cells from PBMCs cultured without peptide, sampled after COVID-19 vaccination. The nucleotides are TGTGCCAGCAGTCCCGGACAGGTGAGGTACGAGCAGTACGTC. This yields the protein CASSPGQVRYEQYV.